A single sample is the source of the 14 T cell receptor beta chains below, sequenced in a study of OX40 agonist ivuxolimab in advanced cancers. The data were produced by immunoSEQ multiplex PCR, yet TCRdb's version contains in-frame clones alone and is incomplete. The table records about 95,000 clones, approximately 92% of them present only once. This sample comprised CD4+ or CD8+ T cells sorted from blood, obtained in a trial of the OX40 agonist ivuxolimab. These receptors came from an adult with an advanced solid tumor such as melanoma, head and neck, liver or kidney cancer.

This chain links TRBV5-6 with TRBJ1-5, with D tentatively TRBD1 (5 bases). Trimming stripped 1 base from V and 6 bases from J, with 8 bases between. The germline CDR1 and CDR2 sequences are SGHDT and YYEEEE. The CDR3 totals 13 residues. The CDR3 reads CASSLRGFQPQHF. In nucleotides, the CDR3 is TGTGCCAGCAGCTTGAGGGGCTTTCAGCCCCAGCATTTT.

This chain links TRBV6-6 with TRBJ1-3; 9 nucleotides line up with TRBD1. This CDR3 is 15 amino acids long. CDR1 and CDR2 from the germline V gene are MNHNY and SVGAGI (reference sequence). V lost 4 bases to trimming and J lost 4 bases; unmatched junction nucleotides: 5. This CDR3 reads CASSLPGQGGNTIYF. CDR3 nucleotide sequence: TGTGCCAGCAGTTTGCCGGGACAGGGAGGAAACACCATATATTTT.

The chain links TRBV12-5 to TRBJ1-1; no reliable D call. This CDR3 comprises 13 residues. V was trimmed by 1 base and J by 0 bases, leaving 3 bases between them. Germline loops: CDR1 LGHNT, CDR2 FRNRAP. CDR3 amino acids: CASGLALNTEAFF. CDR3 in DNA: TGTGCTAGTGGTTTGGCCTTGAACACTGAAGCTTTCTTT.

The gene calls are TRBV28 and TRBJ2-7; no clear D gene. V dropped 7 bases and J dropped 5 bases, with 18 bases sitting between them. CDR3 length: 14 amino acids. The germline gives CDR1 MDHEN, CDR2 SYDVKM. The CDR3 DNA reads as TGTGCCAGCACCTCCGGGCCCCCCTTCGACGAGCAGTACTTC. This sequence encodes CASTSGPPFDEQYF.

The rearrangement links TRBV5-1 to TRBJ2-7; TRBD2 matches at 10 bases. Germline lookup yields CDR1 SGHRS and CDR2 YFSETQ. V was pared by 0 bases and J by 2 bases, with 5 bases of the junction left unmatched. CDR3 length: 16 amino acids. This CDR3 is CASSLGASGSTYEQYF. CDR3 DNA: TGCGCCAGCAGCTTGGGGGCTAGCGGGAGTACCTACGAGCAGTACTTC.

V gene TRBV5-6 combines with J gene TRBJ1-5; D is unresolved. This CDR3 has 13 amino acids. In germline, CDR1 is SGHDT, CDR2 YYEEEE. Trimming removed 0 bases at V and 11 bases at J, with 12 bases between. The CDR3 DNA follows: TGTGCCAGCAGCTTGGGGACGGATAAGACCCAGCATTTT. This codes for CASSLGTDKTQHF.

In this sample, this clone turned up a few times. The chain recombines TRBV2 with TRBJ1-2; D ambiguous. The CDR3 length is 12 residues. Looked up from germline, CDR1 is SNHLY and CDR2 is FYNNEI. V lost 1 base, J lost 5 bases, and 5 bases lay in between. The CDR3 here is CASSEGPYGYTF. CDR3 nucleotides: TGTGCCAGCAGTGAAGGGCCGTATGGCTACACCTTC.

This chain links TRBV12-5 with TRBJ2-2; the D is unclear. The CDR3 has 12 amino acids. Trimming removed 0 bases from V and 6 bases from J, with 2 bases in between. CDR1 is LGHNT, CDR2 FRNRAP, per germline. CDR3 residues: CASGLVPGELFF. The CDR3 nucleotides are TGTGCTAGTGGTTTGGTTCCCGGGGAGCTGTTTTTT.

The CDR3 DNA reads TGTGCCAGCAGCATTTCCGACAGAAGGGGGACTAGCGGGAGGGCTTTGGAGACCTACGAGCAGTACTTC. Residues: CASSISDRRGTSGRALETYEQYF. This chain joins TRBV21-1 and TRBJ2-7; the listed D gene, TRBD2, was not tested against the DNA. TRBV21-1 is a recognized pseudogene. The length of the CDR3 is 23 residues.

The chain joins TRBV9 to TRBJ2-7; D not resolved. The CDR3 contains 13 residues. The V gene's germline CDR1 is SGDLS and CDR2 YYNGEE. Trimming removed 3 bases at V and 8 bases at J, with 15 bases between. The chain's CDR3 is CASSGTLGDQQYF. DNA of the CDR3: TGTGCCAGCAGCGGGACCTTAGGAGATCAGCAGTACTTC.

This clone was counted a single time. The V call is TRBV28, the J call TRBJ2-7, with 8 bases fitting TRBD1. Germline-derived CDR1 and CDR2 are MDHEN and SYDVKM. CDR3 length: 16 residues. Trimming cost V 5 bases and J 3 bases; bases outside gene matches: 12. DNA of the CDR3: TGTGCCAGCAGTCCCCCAACGACAGGGGTCAACTACGAGCAGTACTTC. It specifies CASSPPTTGVNYEQYF.

The chain has TRBV15 and TRBJ1-2, with no clear D. CDR3 length equals 14 residues. V lost 3 bases and J lost 4, with 12 bases in between. Germline V lookup: CDR1 LNHNV, CDR2 YYDKDF (reference sequence). The CDR3, as DNA: TGTGCCACCAGCAGGGCGGGCCTTGCCTATGGCTACACCTTC. It yields the protein CATSRAGLAYGYTF. Full variable domain (remainder filled in from reference TRBV15 and TRBJ1-2): DAMVIQNPRYQVTQFGKPVTLSCSQTLNHNVMYWYQQKSSQAPKLLFHYYDKDFNNEADTPDNFQSRRPNTSFCFLDIRSPGLGDTAMYLCATSRAGLAYGYTFGSGTRLTVV.

The gene calls are TRBV6-1 and TRBJ1-2; D not resolved. V gave up 2 bases and J gave up 8 bases, with 9 bases separating them. This CDR3 comprises 12 residues. Germline V gene lookup returns CDR1 MNHNS and CDR2 SASEGT. CDR3 loop: CASSESQLGYTF. The CDR3 DNA reads TGTGCCAGCAGTGAATCGCAGCTAGGCTACACCTTC.

This chain links TRBV7-3 with TRBJ2-1, with D perhaps matching TRBD2 (6 bases). Germline assignment: CDR1 SGHTA and CDR2 FQGTGA. The V gene lost 1 base and the J gene lost 12 bases, with 13 bases spanning the gap. The CDR3 consists of 13 residues. CDR3 sequence reads: CASSLNRAGPQFF. As DNA, the CDR3 is TGTGCCAGCAGCTTAAATCGAGCGGGCCCGCAGTTCTTC.